This T cell receptor (beta chain) originates from a study of vaccination effects on CD4 cells after COVID-19 (dated by TCRdb to between 2022 and 2023). Study-level background: Post-vaccine samples across the study were collected a median of 72 days after the second dose, with a range of 14 to 241. The full study included 9 to 10 COVID-19 convalescent patients and a handful of SARS-CoV-2-naive healthy vaccine recipients. SARS-CoV-2 spike-specific CD4+ TCR repertoires were compared before and after mRNA vaccination in COVID-19 convalescent patients and in infection-naive vaccine recipients. In the study, cultures from other donors were sequenced using the Oncomine TCR Beta short-read assay on an Illumina iSeq 100.

General findings and caveats noted by the study authors: Among healthy vaccine recipients, nearly all vaccine-induced clones were SARS-CoV-2 mono-reactive, and only 1 of 255 was cross-reactive with common cold coronaviruses. Clones induced by infection and clones induced by vaccination both contracted markedly at late timepoints after vaccination, which fits with T cell responses waning over time. Limitations of the study were the small number of convalescent patients and the absence of early post-infection timepoints.

Worth noting for this clone: Its antigen is unknown. Per-nucleotide qualities are absent, and no much larger clonotype sits a single base away.

V is cut by 2 bases and J by 2 bases, and the space between the germline ends is 12 bases. Reading the germline V gene gives CDR1 SGHAT and CDR2 FQNNGV. The CDR3 contains 16 residues, cysteine and phenylalanine counted. Here the CDR3 DNA is all that survives: 48 bases in frame from base 1. Receptor libraries were prepared by the immunoSEQ multiplex PCR assay. DNA from the cultured, isolated CD4+ T cells was subjected to TCR beta CDR3 sequencing. On the authors' methods: The analysis removed non-productive TCR sequences, trimmed reads to the CDR3 region, and retained only CDR3s that were 7 or more amino acids long. The MANAFEST web app was used to identify antigen-specific clonotypes by comparing expansion in peptide wells with expansion in reference cultures. To be called positive, a clone needed expansion at FDR<0.05 compared with the reference and with all other wells, an odds ratio greater than 5, and a frequency greater than 0.1% in two replicate wells. Cross-reactive clonotypes were defined as significantly expanded in SARS-CoV-2 spike wells and in at least one common cold coronavirus spike condition. Using the stringdist R package, CDR3 similarity was measured by Levenshtein distance, and unrooted trees were constructed with ape in R 3.6.1. TCRdb's version of the immuneACCESS table is confined to in-frame rearrangements and falls short of the full clone set. An unresolved V gene accounts for under half of the shortfall where checked; the remainder is of unknown origin. V and J calls and clone size are as listed in that table; D and trimming were resolved from the DNA. Here the sample has about 24,000 clones; 81% occur a single time. The top ten constitute roughly 5.7% of the sample.

The ViraFEST assay stimulated PBMC with viral peptide pools and then used TCR sequencing to identify antigen-specific CD4+ T cell clonotypes by expansion. After approximately 11 days of culture, CD4+ T cells were isolated with the EasySep CD4+ T cell isolation kit. Participants received two doses of either the BNT162b2 or the mRNA-1273 mRNA SARS-CoV-2 vaccine. Negative nucleocapsid antibody results before and after vaccination confirmed that the healthy vaccine recipients had no prior SARS-CoV-2 infection. Two million PBMC per well were cultured with about 10 ug/ml peptides in IMDM containing 5% human AB serum, roughly 10 IU/ml IL-2 and gentamicin. Half of the culture medium was replaced with fresh IL-2-containing medium on days 3 and 7. Unless noted otherwise, every peptide stimulation condition was grown in triplicate wells. PBMC were separated from whole blood using Ficoll-Paque Plus gradient centrifugation and were then either cryopreserved at -140C or used fresh. Overlapping peptide pools spanned the spike proteins of SARS-CoV-2 and the common cold coronaviruses HCoV-NL63, HCoV-OC43 and HCoV-229E. The QIAamp micro DNA kit was used to extract genomic DNA from the cultured CD4+ T cells.

The rearranged segments are TRBV11-2 and TRBJ2-2; a weak D assignment points to TRBD1 (6 bases agree). The receptor was isolated from a human donor who received a COVID-19 vaccine. Some clones in this sample may be carry-over from other donors' samples. The sequencing here drew on CD4+ T cells from PBMCs cultured with SARS-CoV-2 spike peptides, taken after COVID-19 vaccination. Per the publication, the cell subset or site label means: SARS-CoV-2 spike overlapping peptide pool stimulation. The sequenced DNA is TGTGCCAGCAGCTTAATGGGGGCGACTAACACCGGGGAGCTGTTTTTT. Its protein is CASSLMGATNTGELFF.